This TCR beta chain derives from a study of T cells in Graves' hyperthyroidism and ophthalmopathy. Template material for amplifying TCR beta CDR3 regions consisted of RNA transcripts. An initial round of RT-PCR targeting the TCR CDR3 relied on the HTBI primer set. TCRdb analysed the multiplex PCR reads with MiXCR anew, one entry per CDR3 protein. The table has roughly 380,000 distinct CDR3 sequences, 15% to 20% seen once. Germline assignment: CDR1 MGHDK and CDR2 SYGVNS. V was clipped by 8 bases and J by 0 bases; unmatched bases: 3. The CDR3 is 14 amino acids. This clonotype was recorded at least ten times.

This chain links TRBV25-1 with TRBJ2-2; 7 nucleotides line up with TRBD1. Input material: blood. This TCR came from a woman aged 40 to 50 with Graves' ophthalmopathy. CDR3 in amino acids: CASLGQANTGELFF. The CDR3 DNA is TGTGCCAGCCTAGGACAGGCGAACACCGGGGAGCTGTTTTTT.